This TCR beta chain was identified in a study of T-cell memory formation after mild COVID-19. Trimming took 1 base from V and 2 from J, leaving 6 bases between them. Germline CDR1 reads GTSNPN; CDR2 reads SVGIG (reference sequence). The CDR3 is 13 residues long. TCRdb reanalysed the 5' RACE reads using MiXCR and keeps one entry per CDR3 protein. Of about 39,000 distinct CDR3 sequences listed, about 6% are singletons. The rearrangement joins TRBV30 to TRBJ1-5; a possible D gene is TRBD1 (5 bases). Sequenced: PBMCs or a T cell subset sorted from them (not recorded which). The clonotype was recovered from an adult who had mild COVID-19 (a few samples of this study predate the infection). Cell type and time point are not known. The CDR3 DNA sequence: TGTGCCTGGAGTGAGGGGCGCAATCAGCCCCAGCATTTT. It yields the protein CAWSEGRNQPQHF.